Listed here are 21 T cell receptor beta chains from one sample, sequenced in a study of T cells in Graves' hyperthyroidism and ophthalmopathy. The source material, RNA transcripts, was used to amplify TCR beta CDR3 regions. First-round RT-PCR of the TCR CDR3 relied on the HTBI primer set. TCRdb recomputed calls from the multiplex PCR reads with MiXCR, one row per CDR3 protein. The sample has around 720,000 distinct CDR3 sequences, 30% to 40% seen once; the top ten hold around a third. Specimen: blood. Receptors were obtained from a middle-aged woman with Graves' hyperthyroidism.

This chain connects TRBV5-5 to TRBJ2-2; D gene ambiguous. Trimming took 2 bases from V and 3 from J, leaving 8 bases between them. CDR1 is SGHKS, CDR2 YYEKEE, per germline (reference sequence). CDR3 length: 14 amino acids. The CDR3 DNA follows: TGTGCCAGCAGCTTCCGGCCGTACACCGGGGAGCTGTTTTTT. This gives the protein CASSFRPYTGELFF.

The genes are TRBV5-1 and TRBJ1-1; D unclear. This CDR3 comprises 15 residues. V was cut by 3 bases and J by 6 bases, with 18 bases left in between. Germline V lookup: CDR1 SGHRS, CDR2 YFSETQ. CDR3 nucleotide sequence: TGCGCCAGCAGCTGGCCTGAAGGGAATTTCGCTGAAGCTTTCTTT. This codes for CASSWPEGNFAEAFF.

This clonotype was observed a handful of times. The chain recombines TRBV7-3 with TRBJ2-7, with D hard to call. The germline V gene encodes CDR1 SGHTA and CDR2 FQGTGA. CDR3 size: 14 residues. The V end lost 4 bases, the J end lost 1 base, and 11 bases lay between the germline ends. This CDR3 reads CASSSEDGSYEQYF. Here the CDR3 DNA reads TGTGCCAGCAGCTCCGAAGACGGATCCTACGAGCAGTACTTC.

The chain employs TRBV18 and TRBJ1-1; possible D gene TRBD1, 6 bases. The CDR3 is 15 amino acids. V lost 6 bases to trimming and J lost 0 bases, with 14 bases between them. Germline V gene lookup returns CDR1 KGHSH and CDR2 LQKENI. This CDR3 is CASSSQGEMNTEAFF. Written as DNA, the CDR3 is TGTGCCAGCTCGTCACAGGGTGAGATGAACACTGAAGCTTTCTTT.

In regard to this clonotype: It may be a read error: a sequence one base away is much more abundant. The rearrangement joins TRBV12-3 or TRBV12-4 to TRBJ1-1; D unclear. Trimming removed 6 bases at V and 6 bases at J, with 17 bases between. The CDR3 has 14 residues. CDR3 loop: CASSPLRGRAEAFF. For the CDR3, the DNA is TGTGCCAGCAGCCCACTACGGGGTCGGGCTGAAGCTTTCTTT.

In its sample, this clonotype was seen many times. The rearrangement joins TRBV29-1 to TRBJ1-1; D not certain. V was trimmed by 2 bases and J by 3 bases, leaving 13 bases between them. The CDR3 totals 14 residues. CDR1 and CDR2 (germline): SQVTM, ANQGSEA. The CDR3 region is CSVELRQVDTEAFF. DNA of the CDR3: TGCAGCGTTGAACTTCGGCAGGTGGACACTGAAGCTTTCTTT. Based on the CDR3 plus reference TRBV29-1 and TRBJ1-1, the full variable domain is SAVISQKPSRDICQRGTSLTIQCQVDSQVTMMFWYRQQPGQSLTLIATANQGSEATYESGFVIDKFPISRPNLTFSTLTVSNMSPEDSSIYLCSVELRQVDTEAFFGQGTRLTVV.

This sequence joins TRBV5-4 and TRBJ2-5, with D unclear. The CDR3 runs 11 residues. In germline, CDR1 is SGHNT, CDR2 YYREEE (reference sequence). Trimming removed 5 bases at V and 5 bases at J, with 7 bases between. CDR3: CASSMDETQYF. In DNA form, the CDR3 reads TGTGCCAGCAGTATGGACGAGACCCAGTACTTC.

A word on this clonotype: A junction boundary mismatches the germline segment, possibly from a read error. The gene calls are TRBV7-2 and TRBJ2-5; 9 nucleotides align to TRBD2. Germline values: CDR1 SGHTA, CDR2 FQGNSA. The CDR3 extends over 15 amino acids. The CDR3 DNA reads as TGTGCCAGCAGCTTATTGCGGGGGGGCCGAGAGACCCAGCACTTC. Residues: CASSLLRGGRETQHF.

CDR3 nucleotide sequence: TGCGCCAGCAGCCAACGGGACGGAATTTACGAGCAGTACTTC. As protein: CASSQRDGIYEQYF. The chain joins TRBV4-3 to TRBJ2-7; either TRBD1 or TRBD2 may supply D (5 bases each). Trimming removed 2 bases from V and 4 bases from J, with 12 bases in between. CDR3 length: 14 residues. Germline values: CDR1 LGHNA, CDR2 YSLEER.

This rearrangement joins TRBV7-9 to TRBJ2-2; perhaps TRBD2 as D (5 bases). V shed 5 bases and J shed 7 bases, with 11 bases lying between them. The length of the CDR3 is 13 residues. Per germline, CDR1 SEHNR and CDR2 FQNEAQ (reference sequence). The CDR3 spells CASSPEGSGELFF. Here the CDR3 DNA reads TGTGCCAGCAGCCCTGAAGGGAGCGGGGAGCTGTTTTTT. The whole variable domain, filled in from reference TRBV7-9 and TRBJ2-2, reads DTGVSQNPRHKITKRGQNVTFRCDPISEHNRLYWYRQTLGQGPEFLTYFQNEAQLEKSRLLSDRFSAERPKGSFSTLEIQRTEQGDSAMYLCASSPEGSGELFFGEGSRLTVL.

Ten or more counts support this clonotype. One junction end does not reproduce the germline sequence, and a read error may be involved. The J gene is TRBJ2-5, the V gene TRBV7-7; D possibly corresponds to TRBD2 (8 bases). CDR1 is SSHAT, CDR2 FNYEAQ, per germline (reference sequence). There are 16 residues in the CDR3. CDR3 protein: CASSRGVGGAGETQYF. CDR3 DNA sequence: TGTGCTAGCAGCAGGGGGGTCGGGGGGGCCGGCGAGACCCAGTACTTC.

This clonotype was observed a handful of times. The V call is TRBV10-3, the J call TRBJ2-5; 7 nucleotides align to TRBD2. The CDR3 loop spans 16 amino acids. Per the germline V gene, CDR1 is ENHRY and CDR2 is SYGVKD. V shed 4 bases and J 3 bases; nucleotides not matched to a gene: 11. CDR3 sequence: CAISGPAGQIKETQYF. The CDR3 DNA is TGTGCCATCAGTGGCCCAGCGGGGCAAATAAAAGAGACCCAGTACTTC.

The CDR3 loop is CASSLGGGEQFF. CDR3 in DNA: TGTGCCAGCAGCTTAGGGGGGGGTGAGCAGTTCTTC. This chain uses TRBV7-2 with TRBJ2-7, with TRBD2 matching 7 bases. The J call is doubtful: the DNA matches TRBJ2-1 better. This CDR3 contains 12 residues. CDR1 SGHTA and CDR2 FQGNSA come from the germline V gene.

This clonotype was observed a handful of times. The J gene is TRBJ2-5, the V gene TRBV5-1; TRBD1 aligns across 7 bases. Germline V gene data show CDR1 as SGHRS and CDR2 as YFSETQ. The CDR3 is 15 amino acids. Trimming at V came to 0 bases and at J to 3 bases, leaving 5 bases not matched to a gene. DNA for the CDR3: TGCGCCAGCAGCTTGGCCTGGGACAGCGAAGAGACCCAGTACTTC. The encoded protein is CASSLAWDSEETQYF.

About this clonotype itself: One end of the junction varies from germline; a read error may be responsible. The chain recombines TRBV4-3 with TRBJ1-2; TRBD1 might be the D (6 bases). From germline, CDR1 is LGHNA and CDR2 YSLEER. The CDR3 runs to 13 residues. CDR3 DNA: TGCGTCAGCAGCGATTATCAGGGGAATGGCTACACCTTC. Residues: CVSSDYQGNGYTF.

The chain has TRBV20-1 and TRBJ2-7; 9 nucleotides agree with TRBD1. Germline loops: CDR1 DFQATT, CDR2 SNEGSKA (reference sequence). V trimming: 0 bases; J trimming: 4 bases; junction bases outside the gene matches: 4. The CDR3 runs 14 residues. This CDR3 reads CSARDTGGAYEQYF. Written as DNA, the CDR3 is TGCAGTGCTAGAGATACAGGGGGCGCATACGAGCAGTACTTC.

This chain joins TRBV10-3 and TRBJ1-2; 7 bases line up with TRBD1. Germline V gene data show CDR1 as ENHRY and CDR2 as SYGVKD. Trimming removed 3 bases from V and 3 bases from J; junction bases left unmatched: 4. The CDR3 has 14 amino acids. The CDR3 is CAISERQGDYGYTF. The CDR3, as DNA: TGTGCCATCAGTGAAAGACAGGGAGACTATGGCTACACCTTC.

This clonotype was picked up many times. J is TRBJ1-3 and V is TRBV20-1; D uncertain. The CDR3 runs 12 residues. The V gene lost 6 bases and the J gene lost 4 bases, with 10 bases spanning the gap. Germline assignment: CDR1 DFQATT and CDR2 SNEGSKA (reference sequence). CDR3 in amino acids: CSATPSGNTIYF. CDR3 coding DNA: TGCAGTGCCACTCCGAGCGGAAACACCATATATTTT.

This clonotype was picked up a small number of times. V usage is TRBV5-5 and J usage is TRBJ1-1; TRBD1 matches at 9 bases. Germline V lookup: CDR1 SGHKS, CDR2 YYEKEE (reference sequence). CDR3 length equals 14 residues. V lost 2 bases to trimming and J lost 4 bases; unmatched junction nucleotides: 3. The CDR3: CASSFGGQGTEAFF. The CDR3 DNA reads TGTGCCAGCAGCTTTGGGGGACAGGGCACTGAAGCTTTCTTT.

In this sample, this clonotype turned up many times. The chain links TRBV25-1 to TRBJ1-2; D gene unclear. Germline V lookup: CDR1 MGHDK, CDR2 SYGVNS. The CDR3 runs 16 residues. Trimming pared 0 bases from V and 6 bases from J, leaving 17 bases between. The CDR3 is CASSEYDLRRNDGYTF. The CDR3 DNA reads TGTGCCAGCAGTGAATACGACTTACGTCGGAATGATGGCTACACCTTC.

This clonotype was counted only a few times. The chain recombines TRBV11-2 with TRBJ1-1; D is ambiguous. Trimming removed 1 base from V and 2 bases from J, with 32 bases in between. The CDR3 has 22 residues. CDR1 and CDR2 (germline): SGHAT, FQNNGV. CDR3 sequence reads: CASSLGLVIRTDPYGLNTEAFF. DNA for the CDR3: TGTGCCAGCAGCTTAGGTCTAGTCATTAGGACGGACCCTTATGGCCTCAACACTGAAGCTTTCTTT.